Reported below is one T cell receptor (beta chain). The data were taken from a study of blood T cell repertoires in COVID-19. Study as a whole: Material from acute and convalescent COVID-19 was sourced from the United States, Italy and Spain. The cDNA or gDNA used as material had been derived from T cells, B-cell-depleted T cells, or PBMCs.

CDR3 length: 18 amino acids. The ends lost 2 bases at V and 4 bases at J; junction bases unmatched: 12. CDR1 and CDR2 from the germline V gene are SGHDT and YYEEEE. As handled by the study authors: Reference gene primer amplification gave estimated nucleated cell counts. Sequenced by immunoSEQ multiplex PCR; TCRdb stores in-frame clones only, minus some. That table gives V, J and clone size, and the DNA gave D and trimming. The table has hundreds of thousands of clones, 70% to 90% seen once. The TCR was taken from a man between 18 and 29 years old with active or convalescent COVID-19. The chain uses TRBV5-6 and TRBJ2-7, with TRBD2 identical over 13 bases. What was sequenced was peripheral blood. CDR3 in amino acids: CASSLRLAGGSRKYEQYF. CDR3 nucleotides: TGTGCCAGCAGCTTAAGACTAGCGGGAGGATCACGAAAGTACGAGCAGTACTTC. The entire variable domain, with the rest obtained from reference TRBV5-6 and TRBJ2-7, is as follows: DAGVTQSPTHLIKTRGQQVTLRCSPKSGHDTVSWYQQALGQGPQFIFQYYEEEERQRGNFPDRFSGHQFPNYSSELNVNALLLGDSALYLCASSLRLAGGSRKYEQYFGPGTRLTVT.